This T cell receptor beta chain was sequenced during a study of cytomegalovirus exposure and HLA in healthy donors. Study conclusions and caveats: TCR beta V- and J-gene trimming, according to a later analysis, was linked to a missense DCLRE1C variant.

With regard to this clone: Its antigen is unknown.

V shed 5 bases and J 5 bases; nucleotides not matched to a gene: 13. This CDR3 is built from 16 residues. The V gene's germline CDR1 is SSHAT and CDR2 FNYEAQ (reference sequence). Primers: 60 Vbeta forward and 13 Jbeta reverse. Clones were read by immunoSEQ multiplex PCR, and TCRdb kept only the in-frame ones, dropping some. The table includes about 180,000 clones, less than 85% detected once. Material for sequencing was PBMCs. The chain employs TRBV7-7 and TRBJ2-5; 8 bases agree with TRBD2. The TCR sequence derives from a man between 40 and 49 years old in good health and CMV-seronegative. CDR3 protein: CASSLGIAGSSETQYF. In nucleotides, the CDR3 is TGTGCCAGCAGCCTCGGTATAGCGGGGTCCTCTGAGACCCAGTACTTC.